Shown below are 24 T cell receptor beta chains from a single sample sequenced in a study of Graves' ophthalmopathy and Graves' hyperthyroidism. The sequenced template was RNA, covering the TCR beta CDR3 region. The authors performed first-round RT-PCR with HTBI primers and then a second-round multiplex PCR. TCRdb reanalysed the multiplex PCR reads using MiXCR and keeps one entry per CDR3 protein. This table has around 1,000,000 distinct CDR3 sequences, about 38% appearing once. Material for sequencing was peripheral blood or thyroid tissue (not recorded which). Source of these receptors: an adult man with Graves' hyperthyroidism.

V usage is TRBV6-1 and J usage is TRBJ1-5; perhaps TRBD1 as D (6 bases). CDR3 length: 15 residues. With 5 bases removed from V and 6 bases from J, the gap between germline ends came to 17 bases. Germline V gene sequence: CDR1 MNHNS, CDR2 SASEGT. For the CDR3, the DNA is TGTGCCAGCAGTAAGGGGGACCGCAGCGTTCAGCCCCAGCATTTT. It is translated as CASSKGDRSVQPQHF.

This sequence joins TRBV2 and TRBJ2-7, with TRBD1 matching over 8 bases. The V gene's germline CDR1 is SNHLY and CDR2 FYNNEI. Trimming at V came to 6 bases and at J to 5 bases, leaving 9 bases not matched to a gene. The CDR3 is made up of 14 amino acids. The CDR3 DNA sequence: TGTGCCAGCAGAGTCCAGGGGGCCGGGGACGAGCAGTACTTC. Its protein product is CASRVQGAGDEQYF.

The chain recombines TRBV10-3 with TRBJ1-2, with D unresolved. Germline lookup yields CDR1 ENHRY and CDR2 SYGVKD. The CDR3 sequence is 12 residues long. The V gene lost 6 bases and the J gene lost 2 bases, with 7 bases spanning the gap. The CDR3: CAISLDNYGYTF. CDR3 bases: TGTGCCATCAGCCTAGACAACTATGGCTACACCTTC.

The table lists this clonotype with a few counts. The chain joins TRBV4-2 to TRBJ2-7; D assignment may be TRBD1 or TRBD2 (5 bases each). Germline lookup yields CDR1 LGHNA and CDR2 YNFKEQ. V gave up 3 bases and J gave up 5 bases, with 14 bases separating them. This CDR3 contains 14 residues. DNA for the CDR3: TGTGCCAGCAGCCATGAGTACGGGACGGACGAGCAGTACTTC. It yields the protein CASSHEYGTDEQYF.

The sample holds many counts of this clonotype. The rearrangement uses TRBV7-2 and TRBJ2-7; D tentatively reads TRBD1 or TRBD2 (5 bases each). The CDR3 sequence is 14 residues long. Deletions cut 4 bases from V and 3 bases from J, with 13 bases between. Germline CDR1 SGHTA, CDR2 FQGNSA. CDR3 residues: CASSSRGQGYEQYF. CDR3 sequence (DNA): TGTGCCAGCAGCTCACGGGGCCAGGGCTACGAGCAGTACTTC.

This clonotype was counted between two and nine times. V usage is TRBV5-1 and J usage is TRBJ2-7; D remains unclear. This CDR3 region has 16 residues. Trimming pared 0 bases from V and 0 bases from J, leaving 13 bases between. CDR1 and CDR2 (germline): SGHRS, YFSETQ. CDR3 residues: CASSLAPSIFSYEQYF. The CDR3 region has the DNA TGCGCCAGCAGCTTGGCTCCTAGTATATTCTCCTACGAGCAGTACTTC.

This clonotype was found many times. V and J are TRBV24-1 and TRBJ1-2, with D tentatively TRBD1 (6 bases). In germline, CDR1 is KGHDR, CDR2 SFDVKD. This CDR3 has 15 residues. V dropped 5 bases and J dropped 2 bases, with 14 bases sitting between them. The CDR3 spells CATSAGGQTNYGYTF. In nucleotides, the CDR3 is TGTGCCACCAGTGCGGGGGGACAAACAAACTATGGCTACACCTTC.

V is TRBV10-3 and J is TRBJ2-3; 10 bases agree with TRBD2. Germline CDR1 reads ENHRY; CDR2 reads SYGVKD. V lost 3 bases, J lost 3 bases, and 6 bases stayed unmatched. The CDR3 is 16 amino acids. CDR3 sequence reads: CAISDPKREGTDTQYF. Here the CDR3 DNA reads TGTGCCATCAGTGACCCGAAGCGGGAGGGGACAGATACGCAGTATTTT.

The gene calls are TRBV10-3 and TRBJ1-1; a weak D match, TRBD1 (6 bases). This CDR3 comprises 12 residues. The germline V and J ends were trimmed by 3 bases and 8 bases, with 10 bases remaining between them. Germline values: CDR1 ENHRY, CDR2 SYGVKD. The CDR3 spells CAISDPGQEAFF. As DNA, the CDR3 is TGTGCCATCAGTGACCCAGGACAGGAAGCTTTCTTT.

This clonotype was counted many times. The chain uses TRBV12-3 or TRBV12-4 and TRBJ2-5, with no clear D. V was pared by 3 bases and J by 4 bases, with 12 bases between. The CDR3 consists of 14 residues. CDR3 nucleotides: TGTGCCAGCAGTTTCAGGCAGGCTGGAGAGACCCAGTACTTC. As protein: CASSFRQAGETQYF.

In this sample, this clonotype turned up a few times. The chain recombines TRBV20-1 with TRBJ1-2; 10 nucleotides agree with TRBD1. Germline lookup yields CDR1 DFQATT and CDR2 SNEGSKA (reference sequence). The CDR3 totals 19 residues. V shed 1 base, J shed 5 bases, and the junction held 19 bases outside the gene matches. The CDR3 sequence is CSARVPLPRTGGRYYGYTF. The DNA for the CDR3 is TGCAGTGCTAGAGTACCTCTTCCTCGGACAGGGGGGAGGTATTATGGCTACACCTTC.

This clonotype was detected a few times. The CDR3 region has the DNA TGCGCCAGCAGCCATCAGACAGGAATGGGAGAGCAGTACTTC. The encoded protein is CASSHQTGMGEQYF. This chain joins TRBV4-1 and TRBJ2-7, with D possibly matching TRBD1 (6 bases). The V gene lost 3 bases and the J gene lost 7 bases, with 16 bases spanning the gap. The germline gives CDR1 MGHRA, CDR2 YSYEKL. The CDR3 runs to 14 residues.

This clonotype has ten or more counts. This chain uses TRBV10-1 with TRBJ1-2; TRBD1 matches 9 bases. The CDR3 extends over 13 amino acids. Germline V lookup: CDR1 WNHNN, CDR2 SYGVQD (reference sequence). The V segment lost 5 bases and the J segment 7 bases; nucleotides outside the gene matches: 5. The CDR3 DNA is TGCGCCAGCAGTCGGGACAGGGCGGCTGGCTACACCTTC. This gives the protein CASSRDRAAGYTF.

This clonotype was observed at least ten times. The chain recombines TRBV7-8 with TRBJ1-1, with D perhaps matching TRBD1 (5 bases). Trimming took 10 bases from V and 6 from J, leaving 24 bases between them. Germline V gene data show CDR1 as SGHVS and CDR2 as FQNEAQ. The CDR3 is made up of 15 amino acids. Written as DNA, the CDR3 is TGTGCCACCACGGGGGAGGGCTGGTATGTCGCTGAAGCTTTCTTT. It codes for CATTGEGWYVAEAFF.

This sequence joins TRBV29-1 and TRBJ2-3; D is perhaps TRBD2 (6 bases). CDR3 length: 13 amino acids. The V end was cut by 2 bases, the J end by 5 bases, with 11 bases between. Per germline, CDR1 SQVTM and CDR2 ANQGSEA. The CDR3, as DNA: TGCAGCGTTGAAAGCGGGCGGGGAGATACGCAGTATTTT. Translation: CSVESGRGDTQYF.

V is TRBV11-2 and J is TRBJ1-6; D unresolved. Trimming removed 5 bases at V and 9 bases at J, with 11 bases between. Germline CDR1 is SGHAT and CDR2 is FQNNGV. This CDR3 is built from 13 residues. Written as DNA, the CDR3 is TGTGCCAGCAGCCCGGCCAGACGTTCACCCCTCCACTTT. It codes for CASSPARRSPLHF.

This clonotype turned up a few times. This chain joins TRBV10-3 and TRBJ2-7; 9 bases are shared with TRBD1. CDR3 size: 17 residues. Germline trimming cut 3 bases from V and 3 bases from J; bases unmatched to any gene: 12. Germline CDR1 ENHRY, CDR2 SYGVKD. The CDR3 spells CAISDPSGTGKSYEQYF. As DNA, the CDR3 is TGTGCCATCAGTGACCCTTCTGGGACAGGGAAAAGCTACGAGCAGTACTTC.

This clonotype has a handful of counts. As DNA, the CDR3 is TGTGCCAGTAGTCTTCCCATCCGGGACGGACCCTACGAGCAGTACTTC. Translated, it gives CASSLPIRDGPYEQYF. The chain is built from TRBV19 and TRBJ2-7; perhaps D is TRBD1 or TRBD2 (5 bases each). CDR3 length: 16 amino acids. Trimming left V 5 bases short and J 2 bases short, with 19 bases between. CDR1 LNHDA and CDR2 SQIVND come from the germline V gene (reference sequence).

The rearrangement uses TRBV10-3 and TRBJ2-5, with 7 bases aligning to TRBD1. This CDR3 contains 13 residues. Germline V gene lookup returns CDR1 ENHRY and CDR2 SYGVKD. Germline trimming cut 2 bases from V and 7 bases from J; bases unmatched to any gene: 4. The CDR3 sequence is CAISEQAGGTQYF. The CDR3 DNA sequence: TGTGCCATCAGTGAGCAGGCAGGGGGGACCCAGTACTTC.

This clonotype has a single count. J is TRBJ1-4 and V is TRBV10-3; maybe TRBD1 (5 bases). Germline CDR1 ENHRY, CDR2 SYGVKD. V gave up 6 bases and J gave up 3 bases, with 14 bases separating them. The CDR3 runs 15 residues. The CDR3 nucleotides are TGTGCCATCAGCCGGGGGTACGGGGCTAATGAAAAACTGTTTTTT. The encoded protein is CAISRGYGANEKLFF.

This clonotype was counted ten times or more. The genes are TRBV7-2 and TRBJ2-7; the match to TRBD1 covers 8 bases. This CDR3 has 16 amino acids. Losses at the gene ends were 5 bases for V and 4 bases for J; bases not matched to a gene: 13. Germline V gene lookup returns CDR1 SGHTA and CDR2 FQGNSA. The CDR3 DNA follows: TGTGCCAGCAGCCCGTCGATGAGACAGGGGAGTTACGAGCAGTACTTC. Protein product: CASSPSMRQGSYEQYF.

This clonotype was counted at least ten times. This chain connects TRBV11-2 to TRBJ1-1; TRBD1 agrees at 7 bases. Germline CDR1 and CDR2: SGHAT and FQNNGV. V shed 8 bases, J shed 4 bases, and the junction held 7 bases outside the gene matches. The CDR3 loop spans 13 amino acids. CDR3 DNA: TGTGCCAGCGGAAACAGGGGAGTCACTGAAGCTTTCTTT. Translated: CASGNRGVTEAFF.

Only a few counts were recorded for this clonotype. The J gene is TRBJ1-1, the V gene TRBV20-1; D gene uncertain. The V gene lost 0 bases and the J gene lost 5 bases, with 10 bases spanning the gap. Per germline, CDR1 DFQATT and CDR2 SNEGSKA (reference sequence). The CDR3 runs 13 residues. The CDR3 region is CSARERWETEAFF. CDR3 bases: TGCAGTGCTAGAGAACGATGGGAAACTGAAGCTTTCTTT.

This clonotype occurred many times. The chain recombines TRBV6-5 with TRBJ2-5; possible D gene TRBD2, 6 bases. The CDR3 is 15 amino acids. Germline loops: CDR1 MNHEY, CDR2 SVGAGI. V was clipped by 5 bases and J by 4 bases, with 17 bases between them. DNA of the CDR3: TGTGCCAGCAGTCTTGGGAGGCGCATCAGAGAGACCCAGTACTTC. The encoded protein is CASSLGRRIRETQYF.